The TCR beta chain described here comes from a study of T cells in Graves' hyperthyroidism and ophthalmopathy. Study-level points and caveats: Stable hyperthyroidism was separated from ophthalmopathy by a model based on 13 V-J features. Most expanded thyroid clonotypes above 0.001 also appeared in blood.

This clonotype was detected many times. Its antigen remains unknown. TCR beta CDR3 regions were amplified from RNA. HTBI primers were used for first-round RT-PCR of the TCR CDR3. TCRdb re-analysed the multiplex PCR reads in MiXCR, keeping a single row per CDR3 protein. The repertoire consists of over 150,000 distinct CDR3 sequences, with about a sixth occurring once and the leading ten covering around 48%. The CDR3 runs 11 residues. CDR1 and CDR2 from the germline V gene are MNHEY and SMNVEV (reference sequence). V was pared by 8 bases and J by 6 bases, with 10 bases between. The J gene is TRBJ1-1, the V gene TRBV27, with no clear D. Sequencing was performed on blood. The sequence was collected from a woman in her forties or fifties with Graves' hyperthyroidism. The chain's CDR3 is CASSSLSEAFF. The CDR3, as DNA: TGTGCCAGCTCCTCCTTATCTGAAGCTTTCTTT.